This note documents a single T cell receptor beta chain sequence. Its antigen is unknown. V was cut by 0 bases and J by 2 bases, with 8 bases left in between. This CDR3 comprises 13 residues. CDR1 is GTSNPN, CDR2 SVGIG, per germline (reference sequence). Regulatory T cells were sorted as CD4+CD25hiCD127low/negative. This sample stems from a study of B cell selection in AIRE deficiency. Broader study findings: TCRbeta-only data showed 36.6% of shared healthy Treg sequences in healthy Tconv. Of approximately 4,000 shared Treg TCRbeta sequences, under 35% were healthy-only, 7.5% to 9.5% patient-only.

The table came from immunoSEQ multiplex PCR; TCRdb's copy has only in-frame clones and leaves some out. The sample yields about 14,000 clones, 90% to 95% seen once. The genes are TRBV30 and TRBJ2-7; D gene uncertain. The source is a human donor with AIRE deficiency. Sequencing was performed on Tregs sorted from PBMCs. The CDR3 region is CAWSVDPTYEQYF. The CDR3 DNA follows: TGTGCCTGGAGTGTCGACCCTACCTACGAGCAGTACTTC.